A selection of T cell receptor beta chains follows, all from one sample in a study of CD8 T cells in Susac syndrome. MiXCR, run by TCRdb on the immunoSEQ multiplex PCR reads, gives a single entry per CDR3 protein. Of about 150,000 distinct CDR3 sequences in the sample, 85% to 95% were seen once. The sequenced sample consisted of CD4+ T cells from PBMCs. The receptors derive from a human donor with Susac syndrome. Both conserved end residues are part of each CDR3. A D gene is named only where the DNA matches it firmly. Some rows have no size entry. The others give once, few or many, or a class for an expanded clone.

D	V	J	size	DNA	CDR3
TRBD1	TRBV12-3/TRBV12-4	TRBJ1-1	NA	TGTGCCAGCAGTTCCCACAGGGGTTTGAACACTGAAGCTTTCTTT	CASSSHRGLNTEAFF
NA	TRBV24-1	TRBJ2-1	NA	TGTGCCACCAGTGATTCCCTCATAAATGAGCAGTTCTTC	CATSDSLINEQFF
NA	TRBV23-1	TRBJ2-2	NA	TGCGCCAGCAGTCAATCGCCACAGTCCACCGGGGAGCTGTTTTTT	CASSQSPQSTGELFF
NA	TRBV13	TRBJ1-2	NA	TGTGCCAGCAGACCCCTTAACAGGGTCTGGGGCTACACCTTC	CASRPLNRVWGYTF
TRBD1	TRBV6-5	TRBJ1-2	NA	TGTGCCAGCAGCAGAACAGGGGAAAACTATGGCTACACCTTC	CASSRTGENYGYTF
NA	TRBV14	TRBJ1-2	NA	TGTGCCAGCAGCCAAGAACGGCACACTGGCTACACCTTC	CASSQERHTGYTF
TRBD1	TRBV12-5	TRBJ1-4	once	TGTGCTAGTGGTTTGAGGCGGACAGGGGCTAATGAAAAACTGTTTTTT	CASGLRRTGANEKLFF
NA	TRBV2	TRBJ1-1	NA	TGTGCCAGCATGGAACAGGGTACAGGGACTGAAGCTTTCTTT	CASMEQGTGTEAFF
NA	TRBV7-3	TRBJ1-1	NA	TGTGCCAGCAGGTGGATGGGCGGCACTGAAGCTTTCTTT	CASRWMGGTEAFF
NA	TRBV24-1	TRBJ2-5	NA	TGTGCCACCAGTGATTCTCCAGGGGCGACCCAGTACTTC	CATSDSPGATQYF
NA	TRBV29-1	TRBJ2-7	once	TGCAGCGTTGCTGACAGGTTCTCCTACGAGCAGTACTTC	CSVADRFSYEQYF
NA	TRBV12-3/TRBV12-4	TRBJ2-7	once	TGTGCCAGCAGCCAAACCGGGGGCCGCGCGTATTACGAGCAGTACTTC	CASSQTGGRAYYEQYF
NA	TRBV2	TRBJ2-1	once	TGTGCCAGCAGTGAATTTGGGAGTCAGTTCTTC	CASSEFGSQFF
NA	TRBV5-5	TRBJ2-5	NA	TGTGCCAGCATCCGGGACACGTACCAAGAGACCCAGTACTTC	CASIRDTYQETQYF
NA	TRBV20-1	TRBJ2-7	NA	TGCAGTGCCTCCAGTGGGGGAATGAGCGAGCAGTACTTC	CSASSGGMSEQYF
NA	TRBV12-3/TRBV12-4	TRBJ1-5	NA	TGTGCCAGCACCCCCGATATTCCCAATCAGCCCCAGCATTTT	CASTPDIPNQPQHF
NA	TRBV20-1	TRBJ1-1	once	TGCAGTGCTAGGGACTCCAGGGCGAACACTGAAGCTTTCTTT	CSARDSRANTEAFF
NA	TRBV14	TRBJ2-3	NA	TGTGCCAGCAGCCACCGGACAGTTTTGAGTACAGATACGCAGTATTTT	CASSHRTVLSTDTQYF
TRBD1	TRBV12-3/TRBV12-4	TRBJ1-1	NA	TGTGCCAGCAGCACGACAGGGCTTGAAGCTTTCTTT	CASSTTGLEAFF
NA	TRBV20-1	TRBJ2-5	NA	TGCAGTGCTCAACCCTCGGAGACCCAGTACTTC	CSAQPSETQYF
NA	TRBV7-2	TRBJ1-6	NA	TGTGCCAGCAGCTTAGACTACTCCTATAATTCACCCCTCCACTTT	CASSLDYSYNSPLHF
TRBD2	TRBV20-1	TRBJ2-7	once	TGCAGTGCTAGCGGGGGGTTAGGCGAGCAGTACTTC	CSASGGLGEQYF
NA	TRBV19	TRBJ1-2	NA	TGTGCCAGTATCCCGCAAGGGGGAAGAAACTATGGCTACACCTTC	CASIPQGGRNYGYTF
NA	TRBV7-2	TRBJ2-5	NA	TGTGCCAGCAGCTTAGATCTCGGCGGGGCGGAGACCCAGTACTTC	CASSLDLGGAETQYF
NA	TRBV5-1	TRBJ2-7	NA	TGCGCCAGCAGCTTGAGTTGGGACAACGGCGAGCAGTACTTC	CASSLSWDNGEQYF
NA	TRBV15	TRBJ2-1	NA	TGTGCCACCAGCAGGGTCCGGGACACCTTTTTCTTC	CATSRVRDTFFF
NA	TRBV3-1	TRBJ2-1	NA	TGTGCCAGCAGCCAAAGGACGGGGTCCTACAATGAGCAGTTCTTC	CASSQRTGSYNEQFF
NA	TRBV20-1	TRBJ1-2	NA	TGCAGTGCTGAAGGGGCGCTTGGGAGTGGCTACACCTTC	CSAEGALGSGYTF
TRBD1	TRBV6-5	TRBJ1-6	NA	TGTGCCAGCAGTCGACAGGGGCAACTAAATTCACCCCTCCACTTT	CASSRQGQLNSPLHF
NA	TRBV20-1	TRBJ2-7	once	TGCAGTGCTAGAGTCAGCGGTCAGCAGTACTTC	CSARVSGQQYF
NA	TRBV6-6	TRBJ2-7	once	TGTGCCAGCAGTTACCCCGGGGGACCCTCCTACGAGCAGTACTTC	CASSYPGGPSYEQYF
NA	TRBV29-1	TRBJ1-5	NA	TGCAGCGTTCTTTCGGGGGATAGCAATCAGCCCCAGCATTTT	CSVLSGDSNQPQHF